This TCR beta chain comes out of a study of patients and donors after allogeneic stem cell transplantation. At least ten counts were recorded for this clonotype. TCRdb independently ran MiXCR on the RT-PCR reads; one entry per CDR3 protein. Of 70,000 to 100,000 distinct CDR3 sequences detected, approximately 5% appear once; the ten largest clones hold about 3%. CDR3 length: 13 amino acids. Trimming cost V 2 bases and J 4 bases, with 6 bases left between them. The germline gives CDR1 MNHNS, CDR2 SASEGT. The TCR was taken from a human donor who was either an allogeneic HSCT recipient or a stem cell or donor lymphocyte infusion donor (not recorded which). It is not recorded whose cells these are; they may come from a transplant donor. The J gene is TRBJ1-5, the V gene TRBV6-1; D remains unclear. The material sequenced was blood, either unsorted or a sorted T cell fraction (not recorded which). The CDR3 spells CASSENQNQPQHF. The CDR3 bases are TGTGCCAGCAGTGAAAATCAAAATCAGCCCCAGCATTTT.